The entry below gives a single TCR beta chain sequence along with its context. Per the original methods: Reference gene primer amplification gave estimated nucleated cell counts. Sequencing used immunoSEQ multiplex PCR; TCRdb keeps in-frame clones, though not all of them. That table furnishes V, J and clone size, whereas the DNA furnished D and trimming. The profile covers fewer than 350,000 clones, with approximately 91% appearing a single time and approximately 1% taken by the ten largest. Germline values: CDR1 SGHRS, CDR2 YFSETQ. V was clipped by 0 bases and J by 4 bases, with 16 bases between them. The CDR3 contains 16 residues. Across 20 to 25 US areas, participants ranged in age from about 18 to 100 years. The study recruited exposed participants who had met a COVID-19 case within 2 weeks before entry. The entry originates in a study of blood T cell repertoires in COVID-19. Study-level information: T cells, B-cell-depleted T cells, or PBMCs supplied cDNA or gDNA.

The source of this sequence is a woman in her thirties who had been exposed to COVID-19. The chain has TRBV5-1 and TRBJ1-1; a possible D gene is TRBD1 (6 bases). The specimen sequenced was PBMCs or T cells enriched from blood (not recorded which). The CDR3 loop is CASSLVVQGPGTEAFF. CDR3 DNA sequence: TGCGCCAGCAGCTTGGTGGTTCAGGGGCCGGGCACTGAAGCTTTCTTT.